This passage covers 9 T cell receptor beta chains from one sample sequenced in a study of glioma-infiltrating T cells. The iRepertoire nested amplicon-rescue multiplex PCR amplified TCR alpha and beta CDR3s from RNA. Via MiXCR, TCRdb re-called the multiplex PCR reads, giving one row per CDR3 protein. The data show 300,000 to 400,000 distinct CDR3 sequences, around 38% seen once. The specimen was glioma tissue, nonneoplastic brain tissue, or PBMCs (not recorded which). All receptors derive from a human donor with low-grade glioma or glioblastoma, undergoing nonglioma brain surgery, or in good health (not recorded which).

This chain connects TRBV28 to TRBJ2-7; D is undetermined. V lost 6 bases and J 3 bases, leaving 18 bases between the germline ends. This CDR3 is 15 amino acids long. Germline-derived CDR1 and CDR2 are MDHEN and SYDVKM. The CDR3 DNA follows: TGTGCCAGCAGCCCTGGACCCGGCCCCCTCTACGAGCAGTACTTC. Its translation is CASSPGPGPLYEQYF.

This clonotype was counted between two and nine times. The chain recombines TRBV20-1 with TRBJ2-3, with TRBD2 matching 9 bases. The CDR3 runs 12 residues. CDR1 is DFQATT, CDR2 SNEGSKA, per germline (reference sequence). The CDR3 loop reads CREIAGADTQYF. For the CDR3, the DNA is TGCAGGGAAATAGCGGGAGCCGATACGCAGTATTTT.

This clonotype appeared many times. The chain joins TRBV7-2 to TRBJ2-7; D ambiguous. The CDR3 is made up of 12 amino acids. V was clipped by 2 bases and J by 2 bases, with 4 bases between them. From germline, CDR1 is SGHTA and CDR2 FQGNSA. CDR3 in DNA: TGTGCCAGCAGCTTATCCCCCTACGAGCAGTACTTC. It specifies CASSLSPYEQYF.

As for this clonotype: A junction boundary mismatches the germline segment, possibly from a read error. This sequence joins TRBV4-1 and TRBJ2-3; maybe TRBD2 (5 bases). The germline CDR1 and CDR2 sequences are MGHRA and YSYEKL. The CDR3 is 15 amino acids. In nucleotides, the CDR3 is TGCCCCAGCAGCGACCAGAGGACTAGCACAGATACGCAGTATTTT. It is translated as CPSSDQRTSTDTQYF.

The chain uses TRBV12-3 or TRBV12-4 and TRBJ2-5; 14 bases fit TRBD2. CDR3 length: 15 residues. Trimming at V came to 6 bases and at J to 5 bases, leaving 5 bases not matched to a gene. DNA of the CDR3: TGTGCCAGCAGCAAGGGACTAGCGGGAGTGGAGACCCAGTACTTC. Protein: CASSKGLAGVETQYF.

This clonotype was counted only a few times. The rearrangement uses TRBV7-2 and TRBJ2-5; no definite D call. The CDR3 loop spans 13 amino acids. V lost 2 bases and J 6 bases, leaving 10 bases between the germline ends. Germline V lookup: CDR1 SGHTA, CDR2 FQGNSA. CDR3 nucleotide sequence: TGTGCCAGCAGCTTATGGGAAAGACAGACCCAGTACTTC. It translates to CASSLWERQTQYF. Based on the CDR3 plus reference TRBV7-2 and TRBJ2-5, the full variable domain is GAGVSQSPSNKVTEKGKDVELRCDPISGHTALYWYRQSLGQGLEFLIYFQGNSAPDKSGLPSDRFSAERTGGSVSTLTIQRTQQEDSAVYLCASSLWERQTQYFGPGTRLLVL.

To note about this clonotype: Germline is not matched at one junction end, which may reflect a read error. In nucleotides, the CDR3 is TGTGCCATCAGTGCCGCGGGGGGGACGCAACAAGAGACCCAGTACTTC. This encodes CAISAAGGTQQETQYF. This chain uses TRBV6-2 or TRBV6-3 with TRBJ2-5, with 9 bases matching TRBD2. The CDR3 runs to 16 residues. Looked up from germline, CDR1 is MNHEY and CDR2 is SVGEGT.

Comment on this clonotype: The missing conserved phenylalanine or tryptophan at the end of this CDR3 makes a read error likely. The CDR3 coding sequence is TGTGCCAGCAGCTCCACAGGAGGGCAGCTCCTTATCCCTGGGGCCAACGTCCTGACTTCC. It encodes CASSSTGGQLLIPGANVLTS. This sequence joins TRBV7-6 and TRBJ2-6; D is possibly TRBD2 (6 bases). CDR1 is SGHVS and CDR2 is FNYEAQ in the germline V gene. The CDR3 runs 20 residues. Trimming left V 4 bases short and J 2 bases short, with 24 bases between.

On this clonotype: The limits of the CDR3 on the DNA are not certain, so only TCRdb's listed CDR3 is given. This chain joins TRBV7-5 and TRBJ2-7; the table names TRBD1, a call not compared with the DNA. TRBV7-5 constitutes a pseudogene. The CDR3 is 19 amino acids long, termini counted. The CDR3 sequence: CISVPEANPGQGAAHEQYF.